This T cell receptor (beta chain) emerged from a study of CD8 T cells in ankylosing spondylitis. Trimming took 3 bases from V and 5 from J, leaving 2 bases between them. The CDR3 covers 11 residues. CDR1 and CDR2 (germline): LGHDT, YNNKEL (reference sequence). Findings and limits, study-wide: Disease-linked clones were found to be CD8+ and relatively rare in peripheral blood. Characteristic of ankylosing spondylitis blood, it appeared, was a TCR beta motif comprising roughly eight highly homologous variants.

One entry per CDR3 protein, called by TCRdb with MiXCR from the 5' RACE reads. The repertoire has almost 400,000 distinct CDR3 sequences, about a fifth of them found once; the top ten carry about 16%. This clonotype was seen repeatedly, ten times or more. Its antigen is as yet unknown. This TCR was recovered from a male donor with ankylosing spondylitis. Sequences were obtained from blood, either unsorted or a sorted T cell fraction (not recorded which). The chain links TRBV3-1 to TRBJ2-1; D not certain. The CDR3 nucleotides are TGTGCCAGCAGCCATCACAATGAGCAGTTCTTC. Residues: CASSHHNEQFF.